The clone carrying this T cell receptor (beta chain) was detected only a few times. The V and J ends lost 6 bases and 8 bases, in that order; junction bases with no gene match: 7. This CDR3 is 14 amino acids long. In germline, CDR1 is MNHEY, CDR2 SMNVEV (reference sequence). The data were obtained in a study of T cells after yellow fever vaccination. From the 5' RACE reads, TCRdb called clonotypes with MiXCR, one entry per CDR3 protein. The sample records 120,000 or so distinct CDR3 sequences, 12% to 15% being singletons. The sequencing here drew on CD8+ T cells sorted from PBMCs, taken 5 days after the yellow fever booster vaccination. The V gene is TRBV27, the J gene TRBJ2-1; TRBD2 matches 10 bases. The receptor was derived from a man aged 18 to 29 who received the YFV17D yellow fever vaccine. CDR3 DNA: TGTGCCAGCAGGGGAGCGGGGGGGGGTGATGAGCAGTTCTTC. Its protein is CASRGAGGGDEQFF.